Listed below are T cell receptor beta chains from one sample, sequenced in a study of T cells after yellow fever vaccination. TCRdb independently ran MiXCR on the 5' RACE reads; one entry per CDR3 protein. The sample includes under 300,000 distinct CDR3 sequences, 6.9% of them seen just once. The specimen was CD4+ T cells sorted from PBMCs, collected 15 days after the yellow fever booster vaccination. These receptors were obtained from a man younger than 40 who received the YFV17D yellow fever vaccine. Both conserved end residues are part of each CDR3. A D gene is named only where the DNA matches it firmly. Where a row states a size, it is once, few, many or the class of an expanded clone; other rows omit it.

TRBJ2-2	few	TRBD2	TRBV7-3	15	CASSAGLATTGELFF	TGTGCCAGCAGCGCCGGACTAGCGACCACCGGGGAGCTGTTTTTT
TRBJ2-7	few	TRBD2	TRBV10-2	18	CASSEGPFSGRGTYEQYF	TGCGCCAGCAGTGAGGGACCTTTTAGCGGGAGAGGAACCTACGAGCAGTACTTC
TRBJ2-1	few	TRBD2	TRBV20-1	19	CSASPLAGVPSHSYNEQFF	TGCAGTGCTAGCCCCCTTGCGGGAGTCCCTTCACACTCCTACAATGAGCAGTTCTTC
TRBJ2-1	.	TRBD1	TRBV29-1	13	CSVLGGSWDEQFF	TGCAGCGTCCTAGGGGGCTCCTGGGATGAGCAGTTCTTC
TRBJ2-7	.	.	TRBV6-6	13	CASSSPSSYEQYF	TGTGCCAGCAGTTCCCCAAGCTCCTACGAGCAGTACTTC
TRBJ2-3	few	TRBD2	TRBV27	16	CASSPSRLAVMDTQYF	TGTGCCAGCAGTCCTTCTCGACTAGCGGTCATGGATACGCAGTATTTT
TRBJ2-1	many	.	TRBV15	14	CATSVGQTYNEQFF	TGTGCCACCAGCGTCGGACAGACCTACAATGAGCAGTTCTTC
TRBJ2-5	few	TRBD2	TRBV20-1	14	CSASVGGERETQYF	TGCAGTGCTAGTGTGGGAGGGGAGAGAGAGACCCAGTACTTC
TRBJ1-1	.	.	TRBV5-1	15	CASSLDGEVNTEAFF	TGCGCCAGCAGCTTGGATGGTGAGGTGAACACTGAAGCTTTCTTT
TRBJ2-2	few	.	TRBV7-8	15	CASSLQQGGTGELFF	TGTGCCAGCAGCCTCCAACAGGGTGGCACCGGGGAGCTGTTTTTT
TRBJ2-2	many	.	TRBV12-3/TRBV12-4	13	CASSLGAAGELFF	TGTGCCAGCAGTTTAGGTGCGGCCGGGGAGCTGTTTTTT
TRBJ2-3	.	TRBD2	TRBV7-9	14	CASSRGGATDTQYF	TGTGCCAGCAGCCGGGGGGGAGCCACAGATACGCAGTATTTT
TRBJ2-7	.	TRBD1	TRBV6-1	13	CASSGDRGYEQYF	TGTGCCAGCAGCGGGGACAGGGGTTACGAGCAGTACTTC
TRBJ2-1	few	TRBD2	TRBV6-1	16	CASSESSSGGYNEQFF	TGTGCCAGCAGTGAATCTTCTAGCGGAGGGTACAATGAGCAGTTCTTC
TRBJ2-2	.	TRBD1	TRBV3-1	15	CASSPPTGSTGELFF	TGTGCCAGCAGCCCACCGACAGGGAGCACCGGGGAGCTGTTTTTT
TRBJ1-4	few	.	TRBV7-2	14	CASTKNRVGEKLFF	TGTGCCAGCACCAAAAACAGGGTTGGTGAAAAACTGTTTTTT
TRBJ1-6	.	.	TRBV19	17	CASSPEDRKFYNSPLHF	TGTGCCAGTAGCCCGGAGGACAGAAAATTCTATAATTCACCCCTCCACTTT
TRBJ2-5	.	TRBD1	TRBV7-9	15	CASGRDRALLETQYF	TGTGCCAGCGGACGGGACAGGGCTCTTTTAGAGACCCAGTACTTC
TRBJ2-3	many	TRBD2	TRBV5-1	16	CASSLGPGGPVHTQYF	TGCGCCAGCAGCCTCGGGCCGGGAGGGCCGGTTCATACGCAGTATTTT
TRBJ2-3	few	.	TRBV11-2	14	CASSQGGSTDTQYF	TGTGCCAGCAGCCAAGGCGGCAGCACAGATACGCAGTATTTT
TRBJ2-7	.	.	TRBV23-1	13	CASSQLIRGEQYF	TGCGCCAGCAGTCAATTAATCAGGGGCGAGCAGTACTTC
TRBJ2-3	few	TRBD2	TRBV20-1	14	CSARPSGTTDTQYF	TGCAGTGCTAGGCCTAGCGGGACCACAGATACGCAGTATTTT
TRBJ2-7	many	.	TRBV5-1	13	CASRDPGDHEQYF	TGCGCCAGCCGGGACCCGGGTGATCACGAGCAGTACTTC
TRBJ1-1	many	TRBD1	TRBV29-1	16	CSDFDLRDRVLSEAFF	TGCAGCGATTTCGACCTCCGGGACAGGGTTCTCTCTGAAGCTTTCTTT
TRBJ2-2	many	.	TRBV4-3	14	CASSQDAGPGELFF	TGCGCCAGCAGCCAAGACGCTGGGCCCGGGGAGCTGTTTTTT
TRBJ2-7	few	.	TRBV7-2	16	CASSFDRDGGTYEQYF	TGTGCCAGCAGCTTTGACCGGGACGGAGGGACCTACGAGCAGTACTTC
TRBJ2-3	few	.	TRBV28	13	CASSRSRPDTQYF	TGTGCCAGCAGCCGGTCAAGGCCAGATACGCAGTATTTT
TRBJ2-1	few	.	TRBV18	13	CASSPTMTDEQFF	TGTGCCAGCTCACCAACCATGACGGATGAGCAGTTCTTC
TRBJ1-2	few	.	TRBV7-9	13	CASSSSYLYGYTF	TGTGCCAGCAGCTCGTCGTATTTATATGGCTACACCTTC
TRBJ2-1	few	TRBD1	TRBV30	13	CAWSERQGAEQFF	TGTGCCTGGAGCGAACGACAGGGGGCCGAGCAGTTCTTC
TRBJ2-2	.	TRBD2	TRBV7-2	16	CASSRSGVASPGELFF	TGTGCCAGCAGCCGTAGCGGGGTCGCCTCGCCGGGGGAGCTGTTTTTT
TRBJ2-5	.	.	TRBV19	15	CASSIARGPQETQYF	TGTGCCAGTAGTATAGCTAGGGGCCCCCAAGAGACCCAGTACTTC
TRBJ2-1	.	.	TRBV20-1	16	CSARDPGQSYVNEQFF	TGCAGTGCTAGAGATCCTGGACAGAGCTACGTCAATGAGCAGTTCTTC
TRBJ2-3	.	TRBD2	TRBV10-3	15	CATEAGGSGADTQYF	TGTGCCACCGAGGCGGGCGGGAGCGGGGCAGATACGCAGTATTTT
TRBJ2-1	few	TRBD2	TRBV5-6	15	CASTAGLAGFNEQFF	TGTGCCAGCACGGCGGGGCTAGCGGGATTCAATGAGCAGTTCTTC
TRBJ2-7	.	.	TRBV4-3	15	CASSQGPALYYEQYF	TGCGCCAGCAGCCAAGGGCCAGCCCTTTATTACGAGCAGTACTTC
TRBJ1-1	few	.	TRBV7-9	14	CASSLADNPRKAFF	TGTGCCAGCAGCTTAGCGGACAACCCGAGGAAAGCTTTCTTT
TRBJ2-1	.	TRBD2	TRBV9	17	CASSVDAGGVVGNEQFF	TGTGCCAGCAGCGTAGATGCGGGAGGGGTTGTGGGCAATGAGCAGTTCTTC
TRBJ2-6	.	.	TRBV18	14	CASSPASGANVLTF	TGTGCCAGCTCACCAGCCTCTGGGGCCAACGTCCTGACTTTC
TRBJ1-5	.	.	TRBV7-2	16	CASSLSGAGIPGPQHF	TGTGCCAGCAGCTTGTCAGGAGCCGGGATCCCCGGGCCCCAGCATTTT
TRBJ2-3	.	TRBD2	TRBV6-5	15	CASSYGGSPPNTQYF	TGTGCCAGCAGTTACGGCGGGAGCCCCCCGAATACGCAGTATTTT
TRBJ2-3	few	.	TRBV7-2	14	CASSSGLITDTQYF	TGTGCCAGCAGCTCGGGACTTATCACAGATACGCAGTATTTT
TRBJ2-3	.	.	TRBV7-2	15	CASSLSPPRVNTQYF	TGTGCCAGCAGCTTATCCCCACCGAGGGTTAATACGCAGTATTTT
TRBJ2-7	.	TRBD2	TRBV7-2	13	CASSTRTSGEQYF	TGTGCCAGCAGCACCAGGACTAGTGGCGAGCAGTACTTC
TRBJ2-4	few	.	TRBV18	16	CASSAGPVRAKNIQYF	TGTGCCAGCTCCGCCGGTCCCGTCCGAGCTAAAAACATTCAGTACTTC
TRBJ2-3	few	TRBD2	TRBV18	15	CASSLNRGSGDTQYF	TGTGCCAGCTCCCTGAACCGCGGGAGTGGAGATACGCAGTATTTT
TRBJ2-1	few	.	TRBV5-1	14	CASSPEIAPNEQFF	TGCGCCAGCAGCCCTGAGATAGCACCCAATGAGCAGTTCTTC
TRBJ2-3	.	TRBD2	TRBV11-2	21	CASSLVLASGTPVRVTDTQYF	TGTGCCAGCAGCTTAGTACTGGCTAGCGGGACACCGGTTAGGGTCACAGATACGCAGTATTTT
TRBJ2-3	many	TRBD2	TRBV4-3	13	CASRAGGPDTQYF	TGCGCCAGCAGAGCGGGAGGCCCAGATACGCAGTATTTT
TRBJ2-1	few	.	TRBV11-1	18	CASSSPLGGYSSYNEQFF	TGTGCCAGCAGCTCCCCTTTAGGCGGATACAGCTCCTACAATGAGCAGTTCTTC
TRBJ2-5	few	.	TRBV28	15	CASTVPGRVGETQYF	TGTGCCAGCACCGTCCCCGGCAGGGTGGGGGAGACCCAGTACTTC
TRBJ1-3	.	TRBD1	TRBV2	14	CASTGTGSGNTIYF	TGTGCCAGCACCGGGACAGGTTCAGGAAACACCATATATTTT
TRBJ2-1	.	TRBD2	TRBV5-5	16	CASSPSRLAGYNEQFF	TGTGCCAGCAGCCCCTCAAGGCTAGCGGGGTACAATGAGCAGTTCTTC
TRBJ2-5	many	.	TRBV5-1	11	CASSLIETQYF	TGCGCCAGCAGCTTGATCGAGACCCAGTACTTC
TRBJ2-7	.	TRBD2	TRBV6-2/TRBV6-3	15	CASSPIAGRLGEQYF	TGTGCCAGCAGTCCAATAGCGGGAAGGCTCGGGGAGCAGTACTTC
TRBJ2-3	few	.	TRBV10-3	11	CAISTPDTQYF	TGTGCCATCAGTACACCAGATACGCAGTATTTT
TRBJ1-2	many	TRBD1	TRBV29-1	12	CSAGTGGSGYTF	TGCAGCGCGGGGACAGGGGGCTCTGGCTACACCTTC
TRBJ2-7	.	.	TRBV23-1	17	CASSTDQRGTSRREQYF	TGCGCCAGCAGCACCGACCAACGAGGGACCTCCAGAAGGGAGCAGTACTTC